The clone carrying this T cell receptor beta chain was counted a few times. What it binds is unknown. The CDR3 is made up of 15 amino acids. V lost 2 bases and J lost 6, with 16 bases in between. Germline V lookup: CDR1 MDHEN, CDR2 SYDVKM. Broader study findings: In terms of TCR gene usage, tumor memory CD4+ T cells clustered together with blood and lymph node memory CD4+ cells, as well as with lymph node naive CD4+ cells. Greatest tumor Treg TCR overlap was with tumor naive CD4+ cells.

Purified naive CD4+ T cells were depleted of CD25+ Tregs. After constant-region reverse-primer amplification, full-length variable regions underwent semi-nested PCR with Nested Universal Primer A. One entry per CDR3 protein results from TCRdb running MiXCR on the 5' RACE reads. The sample shows 55,000 to 75,000 distinct CDR3 sequences, just under 30% of them seen only once. Sequenced: tumor-infiltrating naive CD4+ T cells sorted from the breast tumor. Subset indicated: naive CD4+ T cells, CD4+CD45RA+CD25-. The V and J genes are TRBV28 and TRBJ1-2; a possible D gene is TRBD1 (5 bases). This TCR was sampled from a female donor with breast cancer. The CDR3, as DNA: TGTGCCAGCAGTTTAGGGGGACCTGATCGGCATGGCTACACCTTC. Amino acid sequence: CASSLGGPDRHGYTF.